This T cell receptor (beta chain) was sequenced for a study of Ad26.COV2.S vaccination and SARS-CoV-2 variants. Treatment denoted: 15 to 20 received Ad26.COV2.S at low or high dose, single or two shots; roughly five received placebo; per-sample allocation not given. The samples were gathered on day 63 after the first injection of vaccine or placebo. The repertoire was sequenced with immunoSEQ multiplex PCR; TCRdb's copy has only in-frame clones and lacks some. The sample includes around 400,000 clones, around 91% seen only once; the top ten take 1.9%. The CDR3 spans 13 residues. In germline, CDR1 is LGHDT, CDR2 YNNKEL (reference sequence). About this clone: The junction departs from germline at one end; a sequencing error may be responsible.

The rearrangement links TRBV3-1 (or the pseudogene TRBV3-2) to TRBJ1-2, with D possibly TRBD1 on 6 matching bases. Sequences were derived from peripheral blood, sampled in a trial of Ad26.COV2.S vaccine versus placebo. This receptor was obtained from a person aged 18-60 years who received the Ad26.COV2.S COVID-19 vaccine or a placebo. The CDR3 bases are TGTGCCAGCAGCCAGACCTCCACAGGGAGGCTTGCCTTC. Its translation: CASSQTSTGRLAF.